This T cell receptor beta chain was sequenced in a study of cytomegalovirus exposure and HLA in healthy donors. Findings and limits, study-wide: It was reported that the classifier diagnosed cytomegalovirus status with high specificity and sensitivity in both the original and validation cohorts. Subsequent analysis revealed that first-cohort TCR clusters tended to co-occur in the 130 or so validation repertoires. Rarity characterized most TCR sequences, yet some public TCRs appeared in many donors.

An approximately 120-subject validation cohort, separate from the approximately 670-subject first cohort, supplied the donors. A single count supports this clone. Its cognate antigen is unknown. TCRdb keeps only in-frame clones here, not all; method: immunoSEQ multiplex PCR. The table records tens of thousands of clones, about 96% of them present only once. The origin of this receptor is a man between 18 and 29 years old in good health and CMV-seronegative. The sequenced material came from PBMCs.

CDR3 nucleotides: TGTGCCAGCAGCTTTCAGGGGGCGGATGGCTACACCTTC. Translated: CASSFQGADGYTF. The rearrangement uses TRBV5-4 and TRBJ1-2; 8 bases map to TRBD1. The germline gives CDR1 SGHNT, CDR2 YYREEE (reference sequence). The CDR3 contains 13 residues. With V trimmed by 2 bases and J by 6 bases, 3 bases remained unmatched.